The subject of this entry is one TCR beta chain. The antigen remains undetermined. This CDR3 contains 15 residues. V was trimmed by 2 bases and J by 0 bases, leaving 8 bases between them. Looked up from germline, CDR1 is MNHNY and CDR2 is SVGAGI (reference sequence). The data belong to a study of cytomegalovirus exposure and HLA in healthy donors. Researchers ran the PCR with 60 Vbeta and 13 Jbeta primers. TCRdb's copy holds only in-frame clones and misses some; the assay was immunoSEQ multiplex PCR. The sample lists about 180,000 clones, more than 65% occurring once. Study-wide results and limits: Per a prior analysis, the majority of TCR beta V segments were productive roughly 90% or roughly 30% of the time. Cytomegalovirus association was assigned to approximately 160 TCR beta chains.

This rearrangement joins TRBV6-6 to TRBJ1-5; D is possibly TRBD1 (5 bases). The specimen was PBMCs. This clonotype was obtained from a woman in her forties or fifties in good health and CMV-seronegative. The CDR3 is CASSYRGHSNQPQHF. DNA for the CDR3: TGTGCCAGCAGTTACAGGGGCCATAGCAATCAGCCCCAGCATTTT.